The 17 T cell receptor beta chains in this list originate from one sample, sequenced in a study of T-cell reconstitution after alpha-beta-depleted transplantation in children. Using unique molecular identifiers, the investigators prepared the TCRbeta library. TCRdb processed the PCR reads anew with MiXCR; each CDR3 protein has one entry. The data contain 25,000 to 30,000 distinct CDR3 sequences, 5.5% to 7.5% of them seen just once; the ten biggest clones take up around 6.6%. The sample consisted of PBMCs, mostly from graft donor cells, taken 180 days after TCRalphabeta/CD19-depleted stem cell transplant. The receptors were gathered from a male patient between 5 and 17 years old who had a stem cell transplant for acute myeloid leukemia, so the T cells may come from the graft donor.

Many counts were recorded for this clonotype. V usage is TRBV7-2 and J usage is TRBJ2-7, with D possibly being TRBD2 (5 bases). CDR3 size: 16 residues. Looked up from germline, CDR1 is SGHTA and CDR2 is FQGNSA. Trimming removed 1 base at V and 4 bases at J, with 17 bases between. CDR3 residues: CASSLGTEEARYEQYF. CDR3 sequence (DNA): TGTGCCAGCAGCTTAGGGACGGAGGAGGCCCGTTACGAGCAGTACTTC.

This clonotype was detected many times. Here the CDR3 DNA reads TGTGCCAGCAGTTACACGGGAGCGGGAACAGATACGCAGTATTTT. Translated: CASSYTGAGTDTQYF. V usage is TRBV6-5 and J usage is TRBJ2-3; 7 bases align to TRBD2. The CDR3 has 15 amino acids. Germline CDR1 MNHEY, CDR2 SVGAGI. With V trimmed by 2 bases and J by 3 bases, 5 bases remained unmatched.

This clonotype was found many times. The chain uses TRBV12-3 or TRBV12-4 and TRBJ2-3; D not resolved. Between the trimmed V and J ends, which lost 6 bases and 1 base, there was a span of 23 bases. The CDR3 contains 18 residues. The CDR3 reads CASSTGPMGPIGTDTQYF. CDR3 sequence (DNA): TGTGCCAGCAGCACCGGGCCCATGGGCCCTATCGGCACAGATACGCAGTATTTT.

Comment on this clonotype: The CDR3 end shows no conserved phenylalanine or tryptophan, and so a read error is likely. The rearrangement joins TRBV5-1 to TRBJ2-7, with D unresolved. The ends were cut back, 5 bases at V and 4 bases at J, with 16 bases in the middle. Germline V gene lookup returns CDR1 SGHRS and CDR2 YFSETQ. This CDR3 is 14 amino acids long. In nucleotides, the CDR3 is TGCGCCAGCAGTCCTGACTGGATAAAGTACGAGCAGTACTCC. Its protein is CASSPDWIKYEQYS.

This clonotype was counted ten times or more. The V gene is TRBV20-1, the J gene TRBJ2-7; possibly TRBD2 for D (6 bases). This CDR3 region has 14 residues. Germline lookup yields CDR1 DFQATT and CDR2 SNEGSKA (reference sequence). Trimming stripped 6 bases from V and 2 bases from J, with 17 bases between. The CDR3 here is CSAWDFNLPYEQYF. The CDR3 bases are TGCAGTGCATGGGACTTTAACCTTCCCTACGAGCAGTACTTC.

This clonotype came up many times. This chain links TRBV20-1 with TRBJ2-1, with 13 bases identical to TRBD2. The CDR3 runs 17 residues. Germline-derived CDR1 and CDR2 are DFQATT and SNEGSKA (reference sequence). After removal of 0 bases from V and 7 bases from J, the junction contained 9 bases not matched to a gene. CDR3 in DNA: TGCAGTGCTAGAGATCGGACCAGGACTAGCGGGAGTAATGAGCAGTTCTTC. Amino acids: CSARDRTRTSGSNEQFF.

This clonotype appeared many times. The CDR3 region is CASSHRKGVDTGELFF. CDR3 coding DNA: TGCGCCAGCAGCCACCGGAAGGGGGTAGACACCGGGGAGCTGTTTTTT. The V call is TRBV4-3, the J call TRBJ2-2, with TRBD1 as a possible D gene (6 bases). The CDR3 covers 16 residues. Per the germline V gene, CDR1 is LGHNA and CDR2 is YSLEER. The V end lost 3 bases, the J end lost 3 bases, and 14 bases lay between the germline ends.

This clonotype was seen a few times. Germline is not matched at one junction end, which may reflect a read error. The chain carries TRBV12-3 or TRBV12-4 and TRBJ2-4, with D possibly TRBD1 on 6 matching bases. This CDR3 has 18 amino acids. The CDR3 here is CAISLRLMVRDTKNIQYF. CDR3 sequence (DNA): TGTGCCATCAGTTTAAGGTTGATGGTAAGGGACACCAAAAACATTCAGTACTTC.

This clonotype was counted many times. The chain uses TRBV7-8 and TRBJ1-4; no clear D. Germline V gene data show CDR1 as SGHVS and CDR2 as FQNEAQ. There are 15 residues in the CDR3. The ends were cut back, 7 bases at V and 3 bases at J, with 15 bases in the middle. The CDR3 DNA is TGTGCCAGCAAAGAACGCAGTCTCTCTAATGAAAAACTGTTTTTT. Translation: CASKERSLSNEKLFF.

This clonotype was seen repeatedly, ten times or more. The rearrangement uses TRBV7-9 and TRBJ1-2; D is unclear. Germline V gene lookup returns CDR1 SEHNR and CDR2 FQNEAQ (reference sequence). The CDR3 covers 14 residues. V lost 1 base and J 6 bases, leaving 12 bases between the germline ends. This CDR3 reads CASSLDASANGYTF. Here the CDR3 DNA reads TGTGCCAGCAGCTTAGACGCGTCAGCTAATGGCTACACCTTC.

This clonotype came up many times. The V gene is TRBV9, the J gene TRBJ2-2; no firm D call. The CDR3 spans 15 residues. Germline V lookup: CDR1 SGDLS, CDR2 YYNGEE. V was cut by 0 bases and J by 1 base, with 7 bases left in between. The CDR3 nucleotides are TGTGCCAGCAGCGTAGGAGGACGGAACACCGGGGAGCTGTTTTTT. Protein: CASSVGGRNTGELFF.

This clonotype was detected ten times or more. The rearrangement joins TRBV5-1 to TRBJ2-7; 7 bases are shared with TRBD1. From germline, CDR1 is SGHRS and CDR2 YFSETQ. With V trimmed by 4 bases and J by 9 bases, 13 bases remained unmatched. The CDR3 is made up of 14 amino acids. The CDR3 protein is CASSGDRAPPGQYF. CDR3 coding DNA: TGCGCCAGCAGCGGAGACAGGGCCCCCCCTGGGCAGTACTTC.

This clonotype was seen ten or more times. The J gene is TRBJ1-3, the V gene TRBV11-3; D might be TRBD1 (5 bases). This CDR3 has 18 amino acids. Germline V CDR1 and CDR2: SGHNT, YENEEA. Trimming pared 1 base from V and 1 base from J, leaving 17 bases between. CDR3 protein: CASSLVRADSRSGNTIYF. Here the CDR3 DNA reads TGTGCCAGCAGCTTAGTGAGGGCAGACAGTCGATCTGGAAACACCATATATTTT.

This clonotype appeared many times. V gene TRBV12-3 or TRBV12-4 combines with J gene TRBJ2-3; a possible D gene is TRBD1 (6 bases). The CDR3 contains 17 residues. V lost 6 bases and J 1 base, leaving 20 bases between the germline ends. CDR3 sequence reads: CASSPSGQGSGTDTQYF. The CDR3 region has the DNA TGTGCCAGCAGCCCTTCAGGGCAGGGGTCTGGCACAGATACGCAGTATTTT.

This clonotype was seen many times. V is TRBV7-3 and J is TRBJ2-5, with 7 bases that match TRBD2. Germline V gene data show CDR1 as SGHTA and CDR2 as FQGTGA. Trimming took 5 bases from V and 2 from J; bases not matched to a gene: 5. This CDR3 is 14 amino acids long. Here the CDR3 reads CASSAVGGQETQYF. In DNA form, the CDR3 reads TGTGCCAGCAGCGCGGTGGGGGGGCAAGAGACCCAGTACTTC.

In its sample, this clonotype was seen many times. The chain carries TRBV5-1 and TRBJ2-6; 9 nucleotides agree with TRBD2. The CDR3 loop spans 21 amino acids. V shed 4 bases and J 1 base; nucleotides not matched to a gene: 18. Germline V lookup: CDR1 SGHRS, CDR2 YFSETQ. This CDR3 reads CASSPSGLAGRGGSGANVLTF. The DNA of the CDR3 is TGCGCCAGCAGCCCCTCTGGGCTAGCGGGGCGAGGGGGATCTGGGGCCAACGTCCTGACTTTC.

This clonotype was seen repeatedly, ten times or more. The V and J genes are TRBV9 and TRBJ1-4; 7 bases fit TRBD1. Trimming cost V 4 bases and J 8 bases; bases outside gene matches: 14. This CDR3 contains 16 residues. Germline CDR1 is SGDLS and CDR2 is YYNGEE. Written as DNA, the CDR3 is TGTGCCAGCAGCCCCGAGAAGACAGGGTTTCGCGAAAAACTGTTTTTT. It translates to CASSPEKTGFREKLFF.